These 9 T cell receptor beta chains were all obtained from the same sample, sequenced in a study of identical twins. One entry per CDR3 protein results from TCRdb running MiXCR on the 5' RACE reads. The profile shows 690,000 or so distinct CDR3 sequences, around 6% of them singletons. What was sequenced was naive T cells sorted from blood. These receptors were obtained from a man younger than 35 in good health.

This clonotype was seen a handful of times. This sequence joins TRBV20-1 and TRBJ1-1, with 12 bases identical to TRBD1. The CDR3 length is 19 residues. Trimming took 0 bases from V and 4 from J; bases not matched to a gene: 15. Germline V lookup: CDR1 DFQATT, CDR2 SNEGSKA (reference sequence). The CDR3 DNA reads TGCAGTGCTAGAGAGAGCCCAGGGGACAGGGGGCGCTTCGCCACTGAAGCTTTCTTT. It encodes CSARESPGDRGRFATEAFF.

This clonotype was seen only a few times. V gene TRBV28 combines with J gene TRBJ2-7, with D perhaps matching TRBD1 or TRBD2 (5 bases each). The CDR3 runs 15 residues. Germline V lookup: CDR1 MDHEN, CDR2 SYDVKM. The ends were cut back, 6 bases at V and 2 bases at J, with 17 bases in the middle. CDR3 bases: TGTGCCAGCAGCCCCACCGGGACCCCACCCTACGAGCAGTACTTC. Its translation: CASSPTGTPPYEQYF.

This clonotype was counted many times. CDR3 protein: CASSLTRDRRQPQHF. CDR3 bases: TGTGCCAGCAGTCTCACCCGGGACAGACGCCAGCCCCAGCATTTT. The rearrangement joins TRBV28 to TRBJ1-5; TRBD1 matches 7 bases. The germline CDR1 and CDR2 sequences are MDHEN and SYDVKM. The junction had 11 bases not matched to a gene; V was cut back by 5 bases and J by 7 bases. The CDR3 consists of 15 residues.

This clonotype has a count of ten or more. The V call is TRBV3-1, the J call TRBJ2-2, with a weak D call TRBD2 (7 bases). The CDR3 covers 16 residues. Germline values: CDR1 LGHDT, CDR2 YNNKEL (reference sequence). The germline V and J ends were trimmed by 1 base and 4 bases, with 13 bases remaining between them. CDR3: CASSQGGGLSTGELFF. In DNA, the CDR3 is TGTGCCAGCAGCCAAGGCGGGGGCCTGAGCACCGGGGAGCTGTTTTTT.

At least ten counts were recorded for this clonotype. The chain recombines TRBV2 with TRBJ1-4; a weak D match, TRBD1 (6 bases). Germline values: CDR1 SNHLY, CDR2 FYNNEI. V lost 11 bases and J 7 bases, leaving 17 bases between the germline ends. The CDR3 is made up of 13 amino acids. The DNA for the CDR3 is TGTGCCGCAGTACAGGGTTTGGGTGAAAAACTGTTTTTT. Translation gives CAAVQGLGEKLFF.

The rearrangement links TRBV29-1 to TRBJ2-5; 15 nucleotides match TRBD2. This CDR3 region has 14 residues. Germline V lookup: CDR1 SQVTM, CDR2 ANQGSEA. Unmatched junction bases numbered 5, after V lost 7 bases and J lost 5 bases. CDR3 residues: CSAGLAGGMETQYF. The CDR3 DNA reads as TGCAGCGCTGGACTAGCGGGAGGGATGGAGACCCAGTACTTC.

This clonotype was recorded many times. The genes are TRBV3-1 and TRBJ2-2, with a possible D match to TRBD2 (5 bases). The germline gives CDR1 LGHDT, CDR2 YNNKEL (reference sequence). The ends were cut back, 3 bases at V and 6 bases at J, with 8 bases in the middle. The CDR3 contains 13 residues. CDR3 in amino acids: CASSHRESGELFF. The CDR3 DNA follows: TGTGCCAGCAGCCATCGGGAATCCGGGGAGCTGTTTTTT.

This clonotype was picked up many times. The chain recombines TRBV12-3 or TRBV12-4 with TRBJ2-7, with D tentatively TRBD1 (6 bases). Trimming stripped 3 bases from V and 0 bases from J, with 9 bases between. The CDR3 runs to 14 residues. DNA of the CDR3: TGTGCCAGCAGTTTCGACAGGAGCTCCTACGAGCAGTACTTC. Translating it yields CASSFDRSSYEQYF.

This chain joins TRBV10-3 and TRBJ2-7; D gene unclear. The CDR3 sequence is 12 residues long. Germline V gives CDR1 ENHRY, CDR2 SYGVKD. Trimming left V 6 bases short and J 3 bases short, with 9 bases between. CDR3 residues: CAIRAMGYEQYF. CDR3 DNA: TGTGCCATCAGAGCCATGGGCTACGAGCAGTACTTC.